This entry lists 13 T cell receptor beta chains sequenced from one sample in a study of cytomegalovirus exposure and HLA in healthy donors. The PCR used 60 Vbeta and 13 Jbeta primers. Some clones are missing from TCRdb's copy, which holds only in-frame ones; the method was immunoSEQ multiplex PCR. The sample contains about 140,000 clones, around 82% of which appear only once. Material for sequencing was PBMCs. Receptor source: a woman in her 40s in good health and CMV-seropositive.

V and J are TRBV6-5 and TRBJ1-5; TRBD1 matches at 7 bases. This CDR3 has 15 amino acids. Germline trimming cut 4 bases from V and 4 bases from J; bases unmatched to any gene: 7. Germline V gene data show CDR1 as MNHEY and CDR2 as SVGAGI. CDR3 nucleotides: TGTGCCAGCAGTTCCCGACAGGGAAGGAATCAGCCCCAGCATTTT. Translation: CASSSRQGRNQPQHF.

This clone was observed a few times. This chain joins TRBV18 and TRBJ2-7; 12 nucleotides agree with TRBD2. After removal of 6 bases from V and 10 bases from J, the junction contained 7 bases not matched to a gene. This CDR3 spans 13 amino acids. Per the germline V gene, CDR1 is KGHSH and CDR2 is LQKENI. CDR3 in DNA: TGTGCCAGCTCCCCCGGGACTAGCGGGTTACAGTACTTC. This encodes CASSPGTSGLQYF.

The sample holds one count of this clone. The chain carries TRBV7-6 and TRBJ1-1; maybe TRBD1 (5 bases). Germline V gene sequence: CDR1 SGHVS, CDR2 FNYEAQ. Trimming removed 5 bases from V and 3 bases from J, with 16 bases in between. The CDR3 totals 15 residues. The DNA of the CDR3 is TGTGCCAGCAGCGCGGGACCAGGACCGGACACTGAAGCTTTCTTT. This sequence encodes CASSAGPGPDTEAFF.

The CDR3 DNA follows: TGCGCCAGCAGCCAACCCCCAGATCAGCCCCAGCATTTT. Translating gives CASSQPPDQPQHF. The chain uses TRBV4-1 and TRBJ1-5; D unclear. CDR1 MGHRA and CDR2 YSYEKL come from the germline V gene. This CDR3 is built from 13 residues. Trimming stripped 2 bases from V and 5 bases from J, with 7 bases between.

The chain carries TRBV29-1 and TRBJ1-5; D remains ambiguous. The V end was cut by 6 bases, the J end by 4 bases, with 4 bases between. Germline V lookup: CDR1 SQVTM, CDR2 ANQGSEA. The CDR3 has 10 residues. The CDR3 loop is CSVVNQPQHF. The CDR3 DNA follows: TGCAGCGTCGTGAATCAGCCCCAGCATTTT.

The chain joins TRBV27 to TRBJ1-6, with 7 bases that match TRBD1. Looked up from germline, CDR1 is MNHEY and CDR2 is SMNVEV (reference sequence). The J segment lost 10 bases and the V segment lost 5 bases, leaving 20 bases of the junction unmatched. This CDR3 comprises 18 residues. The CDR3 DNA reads TGTGCCAGCAGTGAACAGCAGGGTTCGAGGGGGCCGGGGTCACCCCTCCACTTT. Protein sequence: CASSEQQGSRGPGSPLHF.

DNA of the CDR3: TGCGCCAGCAGCTGGACAGGGCAGGGCTACACCTTC. Translation gives CASSWTGQGYTF. The V gene is TRBV5-1, the J gene TRBJ1-2; 8 bases fit TRBD1. From germline, CDR1 is SGHRS and CDR2 YFSETQ. This CDR3 contains 12 residues. V gave up 3 bases and J gave up 8 bases; unmatched junction bases: 3.

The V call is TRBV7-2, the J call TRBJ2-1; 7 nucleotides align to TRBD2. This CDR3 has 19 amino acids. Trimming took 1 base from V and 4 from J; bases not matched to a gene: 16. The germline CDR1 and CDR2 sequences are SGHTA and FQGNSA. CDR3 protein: CASSLVVGLGLADYNEQFF. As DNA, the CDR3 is TGTGCCAGCAGCTTAGTAGTGGGCTTGGGGCTAGCGGATTACAATGAGCAGTTCTTC. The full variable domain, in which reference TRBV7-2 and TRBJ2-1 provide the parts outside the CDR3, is GAGVSQSPSNKVTEKGKDVELRCDPISGHTALYWYRQSLGQGLEFLIYFQGNSAPDKSGLPSDRFSAERTGGSVSTLTIQRTQQEDSAVYLCASSLVVGLGLADYNEQFFGPGTRLTVL.

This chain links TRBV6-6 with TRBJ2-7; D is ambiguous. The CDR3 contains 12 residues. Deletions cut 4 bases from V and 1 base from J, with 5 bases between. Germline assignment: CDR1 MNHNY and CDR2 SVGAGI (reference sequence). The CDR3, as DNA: TGTGCCAGCAGTTTCAGTTCCTACGAGCAGTACTTC. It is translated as CASSFSSYEQYF.

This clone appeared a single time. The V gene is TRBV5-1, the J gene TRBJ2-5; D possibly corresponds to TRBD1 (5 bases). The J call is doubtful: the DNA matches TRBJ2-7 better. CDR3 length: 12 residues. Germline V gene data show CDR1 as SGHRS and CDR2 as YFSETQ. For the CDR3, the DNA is TGCGCCAGCAGAGACAGCTCCTACGAGCAGTACTTC. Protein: CASRDSSYEQYF.

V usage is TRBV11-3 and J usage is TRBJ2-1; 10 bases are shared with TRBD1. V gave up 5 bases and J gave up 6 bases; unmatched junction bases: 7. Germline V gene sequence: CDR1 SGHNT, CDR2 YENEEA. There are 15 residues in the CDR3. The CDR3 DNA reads TGTGCCAGCAGCACCCGGGACAGGGGCTCCAATGAGCAGTTCTTC. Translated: CASSTRDRGSNEQFF.

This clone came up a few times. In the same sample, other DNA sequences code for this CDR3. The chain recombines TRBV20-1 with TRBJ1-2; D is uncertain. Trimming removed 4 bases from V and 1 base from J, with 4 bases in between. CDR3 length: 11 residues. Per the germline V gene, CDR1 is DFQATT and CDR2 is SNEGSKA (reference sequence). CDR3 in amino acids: CSATFNYGYTF. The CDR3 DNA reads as TGCAGTGCTACATTTAACTATGGCTACACCTTC.

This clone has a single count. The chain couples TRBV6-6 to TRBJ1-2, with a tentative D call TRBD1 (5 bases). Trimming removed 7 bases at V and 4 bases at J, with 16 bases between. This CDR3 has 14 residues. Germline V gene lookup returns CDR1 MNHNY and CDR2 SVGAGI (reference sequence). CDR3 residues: CASKGAGMTYGYTF. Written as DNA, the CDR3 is TGTGCCAGCAAAGGGGCAGGGATGACCTATGGCTACACCTTC.